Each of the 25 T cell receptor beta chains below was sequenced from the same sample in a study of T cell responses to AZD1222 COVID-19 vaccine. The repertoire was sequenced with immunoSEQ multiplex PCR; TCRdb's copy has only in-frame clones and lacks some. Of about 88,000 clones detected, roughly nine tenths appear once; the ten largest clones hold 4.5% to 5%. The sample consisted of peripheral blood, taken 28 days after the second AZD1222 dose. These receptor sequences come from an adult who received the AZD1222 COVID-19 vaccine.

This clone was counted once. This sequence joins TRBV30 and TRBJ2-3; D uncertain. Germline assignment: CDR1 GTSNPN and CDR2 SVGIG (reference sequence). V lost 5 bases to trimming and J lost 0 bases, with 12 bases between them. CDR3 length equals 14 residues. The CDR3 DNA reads TGTGCCTGGTCACGTAGGTCAAGCACAGATACGCAGTATTTT. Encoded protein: CAWSRRSSTDTQYF.

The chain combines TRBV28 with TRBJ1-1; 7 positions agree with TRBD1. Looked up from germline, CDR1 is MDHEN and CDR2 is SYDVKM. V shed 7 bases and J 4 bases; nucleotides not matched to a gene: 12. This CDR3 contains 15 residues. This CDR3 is CASMGGGAGSTEAFF. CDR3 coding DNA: TGTGCCAGCATGGGAGGGGGCGCTGGGTCCACTGAAGCTTTCTTT.

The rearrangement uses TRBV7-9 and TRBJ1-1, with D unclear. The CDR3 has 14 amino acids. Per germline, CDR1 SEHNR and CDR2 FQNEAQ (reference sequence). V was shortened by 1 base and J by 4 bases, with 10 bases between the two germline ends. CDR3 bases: TGTGCCAGCAGCTTAGAATGGGGTTCCACTGAAGCTTTCTTT. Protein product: CASSLEWGSTEAFF.

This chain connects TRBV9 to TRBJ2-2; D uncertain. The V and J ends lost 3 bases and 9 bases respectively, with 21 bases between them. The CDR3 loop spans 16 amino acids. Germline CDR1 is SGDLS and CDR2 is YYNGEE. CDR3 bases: TGTGCCAGCAGCGCTCGTAGTCCCAGGCATGTCCGGGAGCTGTTTTTT. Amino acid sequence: CASSARSPRHVRELFF.

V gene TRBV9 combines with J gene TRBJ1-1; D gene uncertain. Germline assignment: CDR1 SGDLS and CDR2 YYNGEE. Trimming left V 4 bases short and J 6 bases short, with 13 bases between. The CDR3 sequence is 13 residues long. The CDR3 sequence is CASSPKPRAEAFF. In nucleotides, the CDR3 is TGTGCCAGCAGCCCCAAACCACGTGCTGAAGCTTTCTTT.

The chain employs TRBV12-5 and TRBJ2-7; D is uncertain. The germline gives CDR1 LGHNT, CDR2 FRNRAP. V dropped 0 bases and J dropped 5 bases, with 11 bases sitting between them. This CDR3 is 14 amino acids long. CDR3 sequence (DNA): TGTGCTAGTGGTTTGGTCCCGAATGAGCACGAGCAGTACTTC. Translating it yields CASGLVPNEHEQYF.

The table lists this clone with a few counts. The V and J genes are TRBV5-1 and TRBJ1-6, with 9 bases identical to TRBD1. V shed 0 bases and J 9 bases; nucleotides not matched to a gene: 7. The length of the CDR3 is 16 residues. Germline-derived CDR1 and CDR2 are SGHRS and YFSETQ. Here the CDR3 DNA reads TGCGCCAGCAGCTTGGGGGCAACAGGGGGCTCTTCACCCCTCCACTTT. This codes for CASSLGATGGSSPLHF.

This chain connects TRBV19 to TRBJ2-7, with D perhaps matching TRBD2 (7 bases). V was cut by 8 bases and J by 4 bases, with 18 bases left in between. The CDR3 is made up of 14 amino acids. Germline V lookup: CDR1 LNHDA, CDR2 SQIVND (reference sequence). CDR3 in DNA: TGTGCCAGTGCCCCGGGTGGGGGGGCATACGAGCAGTACTTC. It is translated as CASAPGGGAYEQYF.

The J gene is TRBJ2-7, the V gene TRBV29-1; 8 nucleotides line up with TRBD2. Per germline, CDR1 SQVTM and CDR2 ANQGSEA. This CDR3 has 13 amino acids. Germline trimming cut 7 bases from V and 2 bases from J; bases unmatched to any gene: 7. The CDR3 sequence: CSAGGGQTYEQYF. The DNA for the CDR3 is TGCAGCGCCGGGGGGGGCCAAACCTACGAGCAGTACTTC.

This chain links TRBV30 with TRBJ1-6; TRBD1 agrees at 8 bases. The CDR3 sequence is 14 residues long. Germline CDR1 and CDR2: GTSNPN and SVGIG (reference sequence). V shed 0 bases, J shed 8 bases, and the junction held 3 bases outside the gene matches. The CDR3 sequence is CAWSVDRGYSPLHF. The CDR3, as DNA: TGTGCCTGGAGTGTTGACAGGGGATATTCACCCCTCCACTTT.

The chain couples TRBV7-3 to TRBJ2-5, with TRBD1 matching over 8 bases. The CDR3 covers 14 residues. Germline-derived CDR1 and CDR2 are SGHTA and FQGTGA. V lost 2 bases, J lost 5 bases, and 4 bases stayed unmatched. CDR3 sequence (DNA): TGTGCCAGCAGCTTAGCAGGGGGCGGGGAGACCCAGTACTTC. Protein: CASSLAGGGETQYF. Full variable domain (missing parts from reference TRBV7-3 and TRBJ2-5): GAGVSQTPSNKVTEKGKYVELRCDPISGHTALYWYRQSLGQGPEFLIYFQGTGAADDSGLPNDRFFAVRPEGSVSTLKIQRTERGDSAVYLCASSLAGGGETQYFGPGTRLLVL.

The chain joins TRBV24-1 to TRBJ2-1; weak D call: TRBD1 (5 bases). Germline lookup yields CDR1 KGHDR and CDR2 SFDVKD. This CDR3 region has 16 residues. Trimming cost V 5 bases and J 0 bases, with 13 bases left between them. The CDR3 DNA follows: TGTGCCACCAGTGGCTCACAGGCTGGCTCCTACAATGAGCAGTTCTTC. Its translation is CATSGSQAGSYNEQFF.

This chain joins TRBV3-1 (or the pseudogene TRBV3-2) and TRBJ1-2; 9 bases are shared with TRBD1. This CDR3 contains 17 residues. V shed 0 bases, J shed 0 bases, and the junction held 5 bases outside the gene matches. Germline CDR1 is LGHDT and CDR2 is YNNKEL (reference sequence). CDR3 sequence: CASSQDPGTGSNYGYTF. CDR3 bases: TGTGCCAGCAGCCAAGACCCCGGGACAGGGTCTAACTATGGCTACACCTTC.

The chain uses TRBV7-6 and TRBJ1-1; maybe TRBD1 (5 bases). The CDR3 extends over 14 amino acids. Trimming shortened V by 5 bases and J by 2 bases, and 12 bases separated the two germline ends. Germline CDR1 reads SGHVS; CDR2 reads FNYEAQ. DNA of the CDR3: TGTGCCAGCAGCGGCCGGGACCTAAACACTGAAGCTTTCTTT. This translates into CASSGRDLNTEAFF.

This CDR3 reads CASSGRVLGKAFF. CDR3 DNA sequence: TGTGCCAGTAGTGGGAGGGTCCTGGGCAAAGCTTTCTTT. This chain uses TRBV19 with TRBJ1-1; no clear D. V lost 5 bases and J 9 bases, leaving 16 bases between the germline ends. This CDR3 is built from 13 residues. The germline CDR1 and CDR2 sequences are LNHDA and SQIVND (reference sequence).

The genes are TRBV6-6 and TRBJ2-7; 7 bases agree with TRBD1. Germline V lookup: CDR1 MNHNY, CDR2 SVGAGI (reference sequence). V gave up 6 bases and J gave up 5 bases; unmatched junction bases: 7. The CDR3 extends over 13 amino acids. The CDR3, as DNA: TGTGCCAGCAGGTCGACAGGGCCCCACGAGCAGTACTTC. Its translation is CASRSTGPHEQYF.

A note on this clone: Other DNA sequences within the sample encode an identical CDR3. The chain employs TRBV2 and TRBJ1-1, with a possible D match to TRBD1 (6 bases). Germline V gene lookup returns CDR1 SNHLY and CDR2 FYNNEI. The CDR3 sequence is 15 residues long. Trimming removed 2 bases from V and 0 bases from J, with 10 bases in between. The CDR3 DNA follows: TGTGCCAGCAGTGAACAGGGGACTCTGAACACTGAAGCTTTCTTT. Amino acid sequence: CASSEQGTLNTEAFF. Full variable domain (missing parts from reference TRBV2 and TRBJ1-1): EPEVTQTPSHQVTQMGQEVILRCVPISNHLYFYWYRQILGQKVEFLVSFYNNEISEKSEIFDDQFSVERPDGSNFTLKIRSTKLEDSAMYFCASSEQGTLNTEAFFGQGTRLTVV.

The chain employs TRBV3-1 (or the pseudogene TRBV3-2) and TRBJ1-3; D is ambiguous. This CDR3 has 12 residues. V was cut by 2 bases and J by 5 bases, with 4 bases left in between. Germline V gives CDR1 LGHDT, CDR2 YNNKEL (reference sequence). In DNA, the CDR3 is TGTGCCAGCAGCCAATACCGAAACACCATATATTTT. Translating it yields CASSQYRNTIYF.

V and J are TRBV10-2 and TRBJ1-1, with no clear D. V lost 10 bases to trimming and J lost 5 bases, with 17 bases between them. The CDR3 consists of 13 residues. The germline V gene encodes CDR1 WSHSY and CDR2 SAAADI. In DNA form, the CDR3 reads TGCGCCACCCAGGATGGGCCGGGGACTGAAGCTTTCTTT. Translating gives CATQDGPGTEAFF.

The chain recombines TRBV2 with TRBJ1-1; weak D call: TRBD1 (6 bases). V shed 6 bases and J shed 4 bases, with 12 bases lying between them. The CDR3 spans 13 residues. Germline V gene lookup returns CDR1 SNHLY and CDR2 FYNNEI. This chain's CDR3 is CASRGSGVTEAFF. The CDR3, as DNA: TGTGCCAGCAGAGGATCAGGGGTCACTGAAGCTTTCTTT.

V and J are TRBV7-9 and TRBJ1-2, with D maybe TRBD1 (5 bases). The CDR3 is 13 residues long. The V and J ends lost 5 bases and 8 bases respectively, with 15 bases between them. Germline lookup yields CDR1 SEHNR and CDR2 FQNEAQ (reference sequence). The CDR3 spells CASSPGAYSGYTF. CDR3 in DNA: TGTGCCAGCAGCCCCGGGGCCTACTCGGGCTACACCTTC.

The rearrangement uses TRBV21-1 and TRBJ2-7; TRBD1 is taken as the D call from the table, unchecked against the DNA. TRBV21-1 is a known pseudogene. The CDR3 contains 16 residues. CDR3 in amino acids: CASSKEARGQSYEQYF. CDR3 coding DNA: TGTGCCAGCAGCAAAGAGGCCAGGGGGCAATCCTACGAGCAGTACTTC.

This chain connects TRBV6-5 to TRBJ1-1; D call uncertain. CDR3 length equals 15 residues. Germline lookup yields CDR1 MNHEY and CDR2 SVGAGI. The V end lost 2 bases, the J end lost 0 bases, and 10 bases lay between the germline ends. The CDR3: CASSYRLGMNTEAFF. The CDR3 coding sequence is TGTGCCAGCAGTTACCGCCTGGGTATGAACACTGAAGCTTTCTTT.

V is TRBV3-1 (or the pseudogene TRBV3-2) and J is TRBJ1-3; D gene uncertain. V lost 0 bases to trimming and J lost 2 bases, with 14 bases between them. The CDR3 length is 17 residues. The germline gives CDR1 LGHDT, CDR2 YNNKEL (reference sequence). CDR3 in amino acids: CASSQEALLKAGNTIYF. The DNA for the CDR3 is TGTGCCAGCAGCCAAGAGGCCCTCCTCAAGGCTGGAAACACCATATATTTT.

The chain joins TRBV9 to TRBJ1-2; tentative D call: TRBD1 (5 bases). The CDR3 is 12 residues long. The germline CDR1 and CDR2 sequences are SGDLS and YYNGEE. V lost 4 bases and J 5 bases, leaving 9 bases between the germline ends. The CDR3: CASSPEGYGYTF. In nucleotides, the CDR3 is TGTGCCAGCAGCCCAGAGGGGTATGGCTACACCTTC.